This passage covers 26 T cell receptor beta chains from one sample sequenced in a study of T cell responses to AZD1222 COVID-19 vaccine (dated by TCRdb to the early 2020s). Library construction relied on the immunoSEQ multiplex PCR assay. In its TCRdb copy, this immuneACCESS table keeps in-frame sequences only and misses some clones. Where compared with another copy, unresolved V genes explain less than half of these, and the others have no known cause. The sample contains around 89,000 clones, around 89% of them found a single time. The ten largest clones take up roughly 5% of the sample. Reading the label with the study, this specimen's time point is: about 28 days (+/-7) after the second vaccine dose. The input for sequencing was peripheral blood, taken 28 days after the second AZD1222 dose. Receptors originate from an adult who received the AZD1222 COVID-19 vaccine.

The chain carries TRBV25-1 and TRBJ1-2; D may be TRBD1 (5 bases). In germline, CDR1 is MGHDK, CDR2 SYGVNS. This CDR3 has 13 residues. Between the trimmed V and J ends, which lost 4 bases and 6 bases, there was a span of 12 bases. Here the CDR3 DNA reads TGTGCCAGCAGTGTATCGGGGGTTAATGGCTACACCTTC. It translates to CASSVSGVNGYTF.

The rearrangement uses TRBV5-5 and TRBJ1-1, with 8 bases identical to TRBD1. Germline CDR1 is SGHKS and CDR2 is YYEKEE (reference sequence). The CDR3 totals 15 residues. V was pared by 2 bases and J by 4 bases, with 7 bases of the junction left unmatched. This CDR3 is CASSFSGGTGTEAFF. The DNA for the CDR3 is TGTGCCAGCAGCTTTTCAGGGGGCACGGGCACTGAAGCTTTCTTT.

The rearrangement joins TRBV6-5 to TRBJ1-1; TRBD1 agrees at 9 bases. The V gene end was trimmed by 2 bases and the J gene end by 7 bases; junction bases not matched to a gene: 5. Germline CDR1 reads MNHEY; CDR2 reads SVGAGI. This CDR3 is built from 14 residues. The CDR3 DNA reads TGTGCCAGCAGTTACGACACAGGGGGCCGTGAAGCTTTCTTT. It is translated as CASSYDTGGREAFF.

The chain couples TRBV6-5 to TRBJ2-1, with 10 bases that match TRBD1. There are 16 residues in the CDR3. The germline CDR1 and CDR2 sequences are MNHEY and SVGAGI. The V and J ends lost 2 bases and 10 bases, in that order; junction bases with no gene match: 11. The CDR3 is CASSYPGTGALGEQFF. CDR3 nucleotides: TGTGCCAGCAGTTACCCCGGGACAGGGGCACTTGGGGAGCAGTTCTTC.

The chain couples TRBV6-5 to TRBJ1-2, with a tentative D call TRBD1 (5 bases). The CDR3 is 13 residues long. Trimming stripped 8 bases from V and 2 bases from J, with 12 bases between. Germline V gene data show CDR1 as MNHEY and CDR2 as SVGAGI. In DNA form, the CDR3 reads TGTGCCAGCCTCCGGGACCACAACTATGGCTACACCTTC. It encodes CASLRDHNYGYTF.

V and J are TRBV7-9 and TRBJ1-3, with D perhaps TRBD1 (6 bases). The V gene's germline CDR1 is SEHNR and CDR2 FQNEAQ (reference sequence). The CDR3 has 15 amino acids. The germline V and J ends were trimmed by 5 bases and 0 bases, with 11 bases remaining between them. The CDR3 region has the DNA TGTGCCAGCAGCCCCCGGGACATCTCTGGAAACACCATATATTTT. This translates into CASSPRDISGNTIYF. The whole variable domain, remainder taken from reference TRBV7-9 and TRBJ1-3, is DTGVSQNPRHKITKRGQNVTFRCDPISEHNRLYWYRQTLGQGPEFLTYFQNEAQLEKSRLLSDRFSAERPKGSFSTLEIQRTEQGDSAMYLCASSPRDISGNTIYFGEGSWLTVV.

The CDR3 region is CATSETDSPPDTQYF. The CDR3 DNA follows: TGTGCCACCAGTGAGACGGACAGCCCTCCAGATACGCAGTATTTT. The rearrangement uses TRBV24-1 and TRBJ2-3, with D tentatively TRBD1 (6 bases). The germline V and J ends were trimmed by 4 bases and 4 bases, with 14 bases remaining between them. The germline gives CDR1 KGHDR, CDR2 SFDVKD. The CDR3 is 15 residues long.

The chain couples TRBV3-1 (or the pseudogene TRBV3-2) to TRBJ2-5; no reliable D call. V lost 6 bases to trimming and J lost 5 bases, with 7 bases between them. Per germline, CDR1 LGHDT and CDR2 YNNKEL (reference sequence). The CDR3 spans 11 residues. The CDR3 loop reads CASSSGETQYF. The DNA for the CDR3 is TGTGCCAGCAGTTCCGGGGAGACCCAGTACTTC.

V usage is TRBV5-8 and J usage is TRBJ1-1; D not certain. Trimming left V 2 bases short and J 7 bases short, with 12 bases between. CDR1 is SGHTS, CDR2 YDEGEE, per germline. There are 13 residues in the CDR3. DNA for the CDR3: TGTGCCAGCAGCTTCATCACGGGTAGTGAAGCTTTCTTT. It codes for CASSFITGSEAFF. The whole variable domain, filled in from reference TRBV5-8 and TRBJ1-1, reads EAGVTQSPTHLIKTRGQQATLRCSPISGHTSVYWYQQALGLGLQFLLWYDEGEERNRGNFPPRFSGRQFPNYSSELNVNALELEDSALYLCASSFITGSEAFFGQGTRLTVV.

The V and J genes are TRBV28 and TRBJ1-4, with TRBD1 identical over 8 bases. The length of the CDR3 is 13 residues. Germline CDR1 reads MDHEN; CDR2 reads SYDVKM. The junction had 4 bases not matched to a gene; V was cut back by 6 bases and J by 7 bases. CDR3 protein: CASREDRVEKLFF. The CDR3 bases are TGTGCCAGCAGGGAGGACAGGGTTGAAAAACTGTTTTTT.

The chain combines TRBV29-1 with TRBJ2-1; possible D gene TRBD1, 6 bases. The CDR3 is 13 residues long. In germline, CDR1 is SQVTM, CDR2 ANQGSEA. Trimming left V 3 bases short and J 9 bases short, with 15 bases between. The CDR3 bases are TGCAGCGTTGAGGACAGCTACTTCGGTGAGCAGTTCTTC. Encoded protein: CSVEDSYFGEQFF.

The chain uses TRBV7-2 and TRBJ2-2; D may be TRBD1 or TRBD2 (6 bases each). The CDR3 runs to 15 residues. Trimming took 5 bases from V and 5 from J, leaving 15 bases between them. Germline CDR1 and CDR2: SGHTA and FQGNSA. The CDR3 region has the DNA TGTGCCAGCAGCCCCCCGGGGGCACGTACCGGGGAGCTGTTTTTT. Its translation: CASSPPGARTGELFF.

This chain uses TRBV5-1 with TRBJ1-1, with D uncertain. The CDR3 has 14 amino acids. Germline lookup yields CDR1 SGHRS and CDR2 YFSETQ. With 0 bases removed from V and 0 bases from J, the gap between germline ends came to 6 bases. CDR3 protein: CASSLDTMNTEAFF. CDR3 sequence (DNA): TGCGCCAGCAGCTTGGACACCATGAACACTGAAGCTTTCTTT. The variable domain in full, with the rest retrieved from reference TRBV5-1 and TRBJ1-1, is KAGVTQTPRYLIKTRGQQVTLSCSPISGHRSVSWYQQTPGQGLQFLFEYFSETQRNKGNFPGRFSGRQFSNSRSEMNVSTLELGDSALYLCASSLDTMNTEAFFGQGTRLTVV.

The chain recombines TRBV7-2 with TRBJ2-5, with D possibly TRBD1 on 5 matching bases. From germline, CDR1 is SGHTA and CDR2 FQGNSA. Trimming took off 4 bases at V and 7 bases at J, with 13 bases between the two ends. The CDR3 has 13 residues. This chain's CDR3 is CASSSTGLGTQYF. CDR3 coding DNA: TGTGCCAGCAGCTCTACAGGCCTGGGGACCCAGTACTTC.

The chain links TRBV18 to TRBJ1-1, with TRBD1 as a possible D gene (5 bases). This CDR3 has 15 residues. CDR1 and CDR2 (germline): KGHSH, LQKENI. Trimming removed 2 bases at V and 7 bases at J, with 17 bases between. CDR3 DNA: TGTGCCAGCTCACCAAATCCAGGGAGACCTGTTGAAGCTTTCTTT. It encodes CASSPNPGRPVEAFF. The full variable domain, in which reference TRBV18 and TRBJ1-1 provide the parts outside the CDR3, is NAGVMQNPRHLVRRRGQEARLRCSPMKGHSHVYWYRQLPEEGLKFMVYLQKENIIDESGMPKERFSAEFPKEGPSILRIQQVVRGDSAAYFCASSPNPGRPVEAFFGQGTRLTVV.

The chain recombines TRBV18 with TRBJ2-3, with 7 bases aligning to TRBD1. In germline, CDR1 is KGHSH, CDR2 LQKENI. The trim removed 6 bases at V and 0 bases at J, leaving 9 bases unmatched. The CDR3 sequence is 16 residues long. CDR3 residues: CASSGTKTGSTDTQYF. The CDR3, as DNA: TGTGCCAGCTCCGGAACCAAGACAGGGAGCACAGATACGCAGTATTTT.

The V gene is TRBV7-3, the J gene TRBJ2-5, with D possibly matching TRBD2 (6 bases). Trimming pared 0 bases from V and 5 bases from J, leaving 10 bases between. CDR1 and CDR2 (germline): SGHTA, FQGTGA. CDR3 length: 14 residues. CDR3 DNA: TGTGCCAGCAGCTTAACGGGGACTGAGGAGACCCAGTACTTC. This gives the protein CASSLTGTEETQYF.

For the CDR3, the DNA is TGTGCCAGCAGCCCCGGTGGAGAGCCCCAGCATTTT. Translation: CASSPGGEPQHF. This sequence joins TRBV7-9 and TRBJ1-5; no clear D. Germline V gene data show CDR1 as SEHNR and CDR2 as FQNEAQ (reference sequence). The CDR3 runs to 12 residues. V was clipped by 5 bases and J by 8 bases, with 10 bases between them.

This clone was counted a few times. V and J are TRBV7-9 and TRBJ1-3, with 10 bases fitting TRBD1. Germline loops: CDR1 SEHNR, CDR2 FQNEAQ (reference sequence). This CDR3 region has 17 residues. V dropped 5 bases and J dropped 2; count of bases not matched to a gene: 9. CDR3 loop: CASSQPGQGNPGNTIYF. The CDR3 nucleotides read TGTGCCAGCAGCCAGCCGGGACAGGGGAACCCTGGAAACACCATATATTTT.

The gene calls are TRBV27 and TRBJ1-2; D might be TRBD1 (6 bases). The length of the CDR3 is 16 residues. Germline lookup yields CDR1 MNHEY and CDR2 SMNVEV (reference sequence). V gave up 5 bases and J gave up 0 bases, with 16 bases separating them. The CDR3 sequence: CASSPSTGPTNYGYTF. The CDR3 nucleotides read TGTGCCAGCAGTCCGTCGACAGGACCTACTAACTATGGCTACACCTTC.

The genes are TRBV18 and TRBJ1-2; D possibly corresponds to TRBD1 (5 bases). The V gene's germline CDR1 is KGHSH and CDR2 LQKENI. This CDR3 has 16 amino acids. V was trimmed by 1 base and J by 3 bases, leaving 15 bases between them. The CDR3 nucleotides are TGTGCCAGCTCACCACATCGGGGTAAGGGGTACTATGGCTACACCTTC. The encoded protein is CASSPHRGKGYYGYTF. Using reference TRBV18 and TRBJ1-2 for the parts outside the CDR3, the full variable domain is NAGVMQNPRHLVRRRGQEARLRCSPMKGHSHVYWYRQLPEEGLKFMVYLQKENIIDESGMPKERFSAEFPKEGPSILRIQQVVRGDSAAYFCASSPHRGKGYYGYTFGSGTRLTVV.

With regard to this clone: Compared with germline, one end of the junction differs, possibly owing to a read error. This chain joins TRBV7-9 and TRBJ2-7; no reliable D call. This CDR3 spans 15 amino acids. Germline V gives CDR1 SEHNR, CDR2 FQNEAQ (reference sequence). CDR3 in amino acids: CASSLSWSLSDEQYF. The CDR3 region has the DNA TGTGCCAGCAGCTTATCCTGGAGCCTCTCCGACGAGCAGTACTTC.

J is TRBJ1-2 and V is TRBV28; 7 positions match TRBD1. Germline CDR1 reads MDHEN; CDR2 reads SYDVKM. V was pared by 10 bases and J by 4 bases, with 9 bases of the junction left unmatched. The CDR3 is 13 residues long. The CDR3 sequence: CATRGRSIYGYTF. The CDR3 DNA reads TGTGCCACCAGGGGGAGATCAATCTATGGCTACACCTTC.

CDR3 sequence: CASNRGDYGYTF. For the CDR3, the DNA is TGTGCCAGCAACAGGGGAGACTATGGCTACACCTTC. J is TRBJ1-2 and V is TRBV2; 7 bases map to TRBD1. Trimming cost V 7 bases and J 3 bases; bases outside gene matches: 2. The CDR3 length is 12 residues. The germline V gene has CDR1 SNHLY and CDR2 FYNNEI.

A single count supports this clone. The genes are TRBV7-3 and TRBJ1-2, with 9 bases fitting TRBD1. This CDR3 region has 14 residues. Trimming took 5 bases from V and 6 from J; bases not matched to a gene: 7. Per germline, CDR1 SGHTA and CDR2 FQGTGA. CDR3 amino acids: CASSPSGQGNGYTF. The CDR3, as DNA: TGTGCCAGCAGCCCATCGGGACAGGGAAATGGCTACACCTTC.

The J gene is TRBJ2-7, the V gene TRBV7-9; either TRBD1 or TRBD2 may supply D (5 bases each). This CDR3 has 14 amino acids. Germline lookup yields CDR1 SEHNR and CDR2 FQNEAQ (reference sequence). Deletions cut 4 bases from V and 0 bases from J, with 10 bases between. The CDR3 reads CASSYGDGSYEQYF. The CDR3 DNA follows: TGTGCCAGCAGCTACGGGGACGGCTCCTACGAGCAGTACTTC.